These T cell receptor beta chains were read from a single sample in a study of blood T cells in healthy people across ages. TCRdb analysed the 5' RACE reads with MiXCR anew, one entry per CDR3 protein. The profile shows about 800,000 distinct CDR3 sequences, roughly 50% of them singletons. What was sequenced was blood. Source of these receptors: a man aged 25 to 45 in good health. CDR3s leave out the opening cysteine and the closing phenylalanine or tryptophan.

cdr3_length,j_call,v_call,cdr3_aa
12,TRBJ2-7,TRBV7-9,ASSLVESTYEQY
15,TRBJ2-1,TRBV28,ASSPPGLIASYNEQF
16,TRBJ2-6,TRBV6-5,ASSYSMAANSGANVLT
13,TRBJ2-5,TRBV20-1,SASAAAEAQETQY
13,TRBJ2-3,TRBV10-3,AISGPGQATDTQY
13,TRBJ1-4,TRBV6-1,ASSASPGQGEKLF
14,TRBJ1-2,TRBV6-1,ASSLLTGVYDYGYT
12,TRBJ2-1,TRBV29-1,SVQTSGGSNEQF
13,TRBJ1-4,TRBV4-1,ASSQSDSRNEKLF
14,TRBJ2-7,TRBV20-1,SGAAGAVSSYNEQY
11,TRBJ2-1,TRBV20-1,SGYRAGVNEQF
14,TRBJ1-2,TRBV7-9,ASSLEEGRRNYGYT
10,TRBJ1-4,TRBV29-1,SVEFEDEKLF
15,TRBJ2-2,TRBV7-9,ASSLERVVTNTGELF
12,TRBJ2-7,TRBV13,ASSRQGVRYEQY
11,TRBJ1-1,TRBV6-2/TRBV6-3,ASSYEQGLAAF